The clone carrying this T cell receptor beta chain has a single count. This record belongs to a study of technical replicates of blood from a handful of donors. Method: immunoSEQ multiplex PCR; TCRdb's copy keeps in-frame clones and lacks some. The sample shows approximately 81,000 clones, about 81% of them seen only once. This CDR3 region has 17 residues. V shed 5 bases and J 4 bases; nucleotides not matched to a gene: 15. From germline, CDR1 is SNHLY and CDR2 FYNNEI. This clonotype was obtained from a human donor in good health. Some clones in this sample may be carry-over from other donors' samples. The rearrangement uses TRBV2 and TRBJ2-3; 7 bases agree with TRBD1. Input material: PBMCs. Here the CDR3 DNA reads TGTGCCAGCAGTTCAGAGACAGGGTCCGTCTCGGCAGATACGCAGTATTTT. Translated: CASSSETGSVSADTQYF.